What follows are 8 T cell receptor beta chains derived from one specimen sequenced in a study of PD-L1 blockade in urothelial cancer. Sequencing was performed with immunoSEQ multiplex PCR; in TCRdb, only in-frame clones are kept and a portion is missing. The data hold 80,000 to 90,000 clones, with under 90% observed a single time. Specified time point: pretreatment peripheral blood. The sample in question was PBMCs, obtained around atezolizumab (anti-PD-L1) treatment. The source is a man in his sixties with urothelial cancer.

This chain uses TRBV11-3 with TRBJ2-3, with D unresolved. V gave up 0 bases and J gave up 2 bases, with 9 bases separating them. This CDR3 has 15 amino acids. Germline V CDR1 and CDR2: SGHNT, YENEEA. In DNA form, the CDR3 reads TGTGCCAGCAGCTTAGATGGGCCCGCCACAGATACGCAGTATTTT. It yields the protein CASSLDGPATDTQYF. The complete variable domain, with remaining parts taken from reference TRBV11-3 and TRBJ2-3, reads EAGVVQSPRYKIIEKKQPVAFWCNPISGHNTLYWYLQNLGQGPELLIRYENEEAVDDSQLPKDRFSAERLKGVDSTLKIQPAELGDSAVYLCASSLDGPATDTQYFGPGTRLTVL.

This rearrangement joins TRBV5-1 to TRBJ1-2, with 7 bases fitting TRBD1. V lost 4 bases to trimming and J lost 7 bases; unmatched junction nucleotides: 4. The CDR3 runs to 12 residues. The germline V gene has CDR1 SGHRS and CDR2 YFSETQ. The CDR3 sequence: CASSETGFGYTF. In DNA, the CDR3 is TGCGCCAGCAGCGAGACAGGGTTTGGCTACACCTTC.

The gene calls are TRBV25-1 and TRBJ2-5, with D hard to call. Germline V lookup: CDR1 MGHDK, CDR2 SYGVNS. The CDR3 has 15 residues. Trimming stripped 0 bases from V and 5 bases from J, with 13 bases between. The CDR3 region is CASSEYERLAETQYF. CDR3 DNA: TGTGCCAGCAGTGAATATGAGCGATTGGCGGAGACCCAGTACTTC.

There are a few counts of this clone. This CDR3 reads CSFRRDLNTEAFF. DNA for the CDR3: TGCAGCTTCCGCAGGGACTTGAACACTGAAGCTTTCTTT. The chain couples TRBV29-1 to TRBJ1-1; TRBD1 might be the D (5 bases). CDR1 and CDR2 from the germline V gene are SQVTM and ANQGSEA. This CDR3 has 13 amino acids. Trimming stripped 8 bases from V and 0 bases from J, with 13 bases between.

The rearrangement uses TRBV11-2 and TRBJ2-5; possibly TRBD2 for D (5 bases). V lost 4 bases to trimming and J lost 7 bases, with 16 bases between them. Per the germline V gene, CDR1 is SGHAT and CDR2 is FQNNGV. The CDR3 sequence is 14 residues long. DNA for the CDR3: TGTGCCAGCAGCTCCTGGACTGTCCTGGGGACCCAGTACTTC. Translation gives CASSSWTVLGTQYF.

The V and J genes are TRBV4-1 and TRBJ2-5, with no clear D. Looked up from germline, CDR1 is MGHRA and CDR2 is YSYEKL. V was shortened by 2 bases and J by 3 bases, with 13 bases between the two germline ends. The CDR3 is 15 residues long. This CDR3 reads CASSQIISLKETQYF. CDR3 DNA sequence: TGCGCCAGCAGCCAAATAATTAGCTTAAAAGAGACCCAGTACTTC.

This chain links TRBV28 with TRBJ1-1, with a tentative D call TRBD1 (5 bases). The CDR3 is made up of 14 amino acids. Germline V gives CDR1 MDHEN, CDR2 SYDVKM. The V end was cut by 2 bases, the J end by 5 bases, with 12 bases between. CDR3 protein: CASSLHGGITEAFF. The CDR3 DNA reads as TGTGCCAGCAGTTTACATGGGGGGATTACTGAAGCTTTCTTT.

This chain joins TRBV19 and TRBJ1-1, with TRBD1 as a possible D gene (6 bases). This CDR3 comprises 14 residues. CDR1 and CDR2 (germline): LNHDA, SQIVND (reference sequence). V lost 4 bases and J lost 4, with 13 bases in between. The CDR3 bases are TGTGCCAGTAGTAGCAGGGGATTCGGCACTGAAGCTTTCTTT. This translates into CASSSRGFGTEAFF.